These 22 T cell receptor beta chains originate from one sample sequenced in a study of control samples from healthy donors and cancer patients (dated by TCRdb to the early 2020s). Library method: the immunoSEQ multiplex PCR assay. TCRdb stores this immuneACCESS table with in-frame sequences only. Part of the clones is absent; in the studies checked, under half of the shortfall reflects unresolved V genes, and no reason is known for the rest. Present in this sample are about 120,000 clones, about 87% of which were seen just once. The ten largest clones capture around 10% of the sample. Material: blood. The receptors were gathered from a man younger than 40 in good health.

This clone was seen only once. The V call is TRBV7-9, the J call TRBJ2-1; 8 nucleotides align to TRBD1. J gave up 6 bases and V 5 bases, and 3 bases lay outside the gene matches. This CDR3 comprises 13 residues. In germline, CDR1 is SEHNR, CDR2 FQNEAQ (reference sequence). The CDR3 here is CASSMTGANEQFF. CDR3 DNA: TGTGCCAGCAGCATGACAGGGGCCAATGAGCAGTTCTTC.

This chain connects TRBV7-9 to TRBJ1-4, with TRBD1 matching over 9 bases. The ends lost 1 base at V and 8 bases at J; junction bases unmatched: 5. CDR1 SEHNR and CDR2 FQNEAQ come from the germline V gene (reference sequence). This CDR3 has 15 residues. CDR3 coding DNA: TGTGCCAGCAGCTTAGAACAGGGGGCAGGAGAAAAACTGTTTTTT. Protein: CASSLEQGAGEKLFF. Using reference TRBV7-9 and TRBJ1-4 for the parts outside the CDR3, the full variable domain is DTGVSQNPRHKITKRGQNVTFRCDPISEHNRLYWYRQTLGQGPEFLTYFQNEAQLEKSRLLSDRFSAERPKGSFSTLEIQRTEQGDSAMYLCASSLEQGAGEKLFFGSGTQLSVL.

The chain carries TRBV7-3 and TRBJ1-4, with 9 bases matching TRBD1. The germline V gene has CDR1 SGHTA and CDR2 FQGTGA. The CDR3 runs to 15 residues. With V trimmed by 6 bases and J by 7 bases, 9 bases remained unmatched. CDR3 nucleotide sequence: TGTGCCAGCAGTTCCACCGGGACAGGGAGTGAAAAACTGTTTTTT. Encoded protein: CASSSTGTGSEKLFF.

The chain is built from TRBV5-6 and TRBJ1-1, with 9 bases that match TRBD1. There are 14 residues in the CDR3. Germline V gives CDR1 SGHDT, CDR2 YYEEEE. The J segment lost 11 bases and the V segment lost 0 bases, leaving 8 bases of the junction unmatched. As DNA, the CDR3 is TGTGCCAGCAGCTTGGCTGGACAGGGGAGTATGGCTTTCTTT. The encoded protein is CASSLAGQGSMAFF.

The J gene is TRBJ1-2, the V gene TRBV12-5; D is ambiguous. Germline-derived CDR1 and CDR2 are LGHNT and FRNRAP. The V and J ends lost 3 bases and 5 bases respectively, with 13 bases between them. This CDR3 is 14 amino acids long. The CDR3 region has the DNA TGTGCTAGTGGTTTTGGGCAGGCAAGTTATGGCTACACCTTC. It is translated as CASGFGQASYGYTF.

The chain links TRBV29-1 to TRBJ2-1; 10 bases fit TRBD1. CDR1 SQVTM and CDR2 ANQGSEA come from the germline V gene. V lost 4 bases and J lost 3; bases outside the gene matches: 6. The length of the CDR3 is 15 residues. CDR3 residues: CSVATGGPYYNEQFF. The CDR3 DNA is TGCAGCGTTGCGACAGGGGGCCCTTACTACAATGAGCAGTTCTTC.

The chain carries TRBV9 and TRBJ1-6; no definite D call. The V gene lost 4 bases and the J gene lost 7 bases, with 6 bases spanning the gap. The germline V gene encodes CDR1 SGDLS and CDR2 YYNGEE. This CDR3 region has 12 residues. Here the CDR3 DNA reads TGTGCCAGCAGCCCCTCGAATTCACCCCTCCACTTT. This translates into CASSPSNSPLHF.

This sequence joins TRBV11-3 and TRBJ2-7; 7 nucleotides agree with TRBD1. There are 13 residues in the CDR3. From germline, CDR1 is SGHNT and CDR2 YENEEA. Trimming removed 5 bases from V and 4 bases from J; junction bases left unmatched: 5. DNA for the CDR3: TGTGCCAGCAGCGCAGGACAGGAATACGAGCAGTACTTC. Protein sequence: CASSAGQEYEQYF.

The chain uses TRBV9 and TRBJ2-2; 10 nucleotides match TRBD2. CDR1 and CDR2 from the germline V gene are SGDLS and YYNGEE. The CDR3 is 14 amino acids. V lost 6 bases, J lost 6 bases, and 5 bases stayed unmatched. CDR3 bases: TGTGCCAGCACGCGGACTAGCGGTGCCGGGGAGCTGTTTTTT. Encoded protein: CASTRTSGAGELFF.

The V call is TRBV6-1, the J call TRBJ1-3, with D maybe TRBD1 (5 bases). The CDR3 loop spans 16 amino acids. The germline gives CDR1 MNHNS, CDR2 SASEGT. Deletions cut 2 bases from V and 5 bases from J, with 16 bases between. The CDR3 DNA is TGTGCCAGCAGTGAACAATTACAGGATGCTAGAAACACCATATATTTT. As protein: CASSEQLQDARNTIYF.

J is TRBJ1-1 and V is TRBV6-5; TRBD1 matches 9 bases. CDR1 and CDR2 from the germline V gene are MNHEY and SVGAGI. This CDR3 is 11 amino acids long. After removal of 7 bases from V and 10 bases from J, the junction contained 4 bases not matched to a gene. The CDR3 DNA is TGTGCCAGCAAGGGGACAGGGTTAGCTTTCTTT. Protein sequence: CASKGTGLAFF.

The chain joins TRBV4-2 to TRBJ2-5; weak D call: TRBD2 (6 bases). The CDR3 runs to 15 residues. V shed 0 bases and J shed 5 bases, with 13 bases lying between them. Per the germline V gene, CDR1 is LGHNA and CDR2 is YNFKEQ. The CDR3 region is CASSQDPGTGETQYF. Written as DNA, the CDR3 is TGTGCCAGCAGCCAAGATCCAGGGACTGGTGAGACCCAGTACTTC.

The V and J genes are TRBV2 and TRBJ2-1; D unclear. From germline, CDR1 is SNHLY and CDR2 FYNNEI. The CDR3 is made up of 16 amino acids. V lost 2 bases and J lost 6, with 17 bases in between. This chain's CDR3 is CASSERVSPFGNEQFF. CDR3 sequence (DNA): TGTGCCAGCAGTGAAAGGGTCTCCCCATTTGGCAATGAGCAGTTCTTC. Complete variable domain (other parts from reference TRBV2 and TRBJ2-1): EPEVTQTPSHQVTQMGQEVILRCVPISNHLYFYWYRQILGQKVEFLVSFYNNEISEKSEIFDDQFSVERPDGSNFTLKIRSTKLEDSAMYFCASSERVSPFGNEQFFGPGTRLTVL.

This chain joins TRBV5-6 and TRBJ2-4, with a weak D call TRBD2 (6 bases). CDR3 length: 16 residues. V lost 3 bases, J lost 0 bases, and 13 bases lay in between. Germline V gives CDR1 SGHDT, CDR2 YYEEEE. The CDR3 protein is CASSSAGSLAKNIQYF. The CDR3 bases are TGTGCCAGCAGCTCGGCGGGGTCCTTAGCCAAAAACATTCAGTACTTC.

The CDR3 nucleotides read TGCGCCAGCAGCTGGGGGACTAGCAGGACTGAGCAGTTCTTC. It encodes CASSWGTSRTEQFF. This sequence joins TRBV5-1 and TRBJ2-1, with 9 bases matching TRBD2. J gave up 9 bases and V 3 bases, and 7 bases lay outside the gene matches. Germline V gene lookup returns CDR1 SGHRS and CDR2 YFSETQ. CDR3 length equals 14 residues.

The chain carries TRBV24-1 and TRBJ2-3; D ambiguous. The CDR3 totals 11 residues. Germline CDR1 reads KGHDR; CDR2 reads SFDVKD. Trimming took 2 bases from V and 6 from J, leaving 2 bases between them. The CDR3 coding sequence is TGTGCCACCAGTGATTACGATACGCAGTATTTT. As protein: CATSDYDTQYF.

This clone has only a few counts. This chain joins TRBV29-1 and TRBJ1-2; a weak D match, TRBD1 (5 bases). V lost 1 base to trimming and J lost 1 base, with 22 bases between them. CDR3 length equals 18 residues. In germline, CDR1 is SQVTM, CDR2 ANQGSEA. The CDR3 region has the DNA TGCAGCGTTGAAGGAGGTTTATCCGCCACGAGGGGTAACTATGGCTACACCTTC. It encodes CSVEGGLSATRGNYGYTF.

The chain uses TRBV5-4 and TRBJ1-1, with D maybe TRBD1 (6 bases). This CDR3 is 15 amino acids long. The germline gives CDR1 SGHNT, CDR2 YYREEE (reference sequence). V lost 0 bases to trimming and J lost 1 base, with 10 bases between them. DNA of the CDR3: TGTGCCAGCAGCTTGGATCTGGGACAGAACACTGAAGCTTTCTTT. This sequence encodes CASSLDLGQNTEAFF. Complete variable domain (other parts from reference TRBV5-4 and TRBJ1-1): ETGVTQSPTHLIKTRGQQVTLRCSSQSGHNTVSWYQQALGQGPQFIFQYYREEENGRGNFPPRFSGLQFPNYSSELNVNALELDDSALYLCASSLDLGQNTEAFFGQGTRLTVV.

The chain combines TRBV3-1 (or the pseudogene TRBV3-2) with TRBJ1-5; TRBD1 is a possible D gene (5 bases). The CDR3 has 14 residues. Per germline, CDR1 LGHDT and CDR2 YNNKEL (reference sequence). V was trimmed by 1 base and J by 6 bases, leaving 10 bases between them. CDR3 nucleotides: TGTGCCAGCAGCCAAGGGGGGGTGGGTCAGCCCCAGCATTTT. It is translated as CASSQGGVGQPQHF.

This rearrangement joins TRBV6-5 to TRBJ2-7; TRBD1 aligns across 7 bases. Germline CDR1 is MNHEY and CDR2 is SVGAGI. The CDR3 covers 14 residues. V lost 6 bases, J lost 1 base, and 6 bases stayed unmatched. The CDR3 region is CASRQGRLSYEQYF. The DNA for the CDR3 is TGTGCCAGCAGACAGGGGCGCCTTTCCTACGAGCAGTACTTC.

The gene calls are TRBV18 and TRBJ1-2, with 8 nucleotides matching TRBD1. V lost 3 bases to trimming and J lost 7 bases; unmatched junction nucleotides: 10. There are 15 residues in the CDR3. Per germline, CDR1 KGHSH and CDR2 LQKENI. DNA of the CDR3: TGTGCCAGCTCACCTGGGACAGGAGGTTCGTTTGGCTACACCTTC. Translated: CASSPGTGGSFGYTF.

V and J are TRBV7-8 and TRBJ2-2; TRBD2 might be the D (5 bases). The germline CDR1 and CDR2 sequences are SGHVS and FQNEAQ. The CDR3 loop spans 14 amino acids. V lost 5 bases and J 6 bases, leaving 13 bases between the germline ends. The CDR3 nucleotides read TGTGCCAGCAGCCCCGGGGTTGAGTCCGGGGAGCTGTTTTTT. Protein sequence: CASSPGVESGELFF.